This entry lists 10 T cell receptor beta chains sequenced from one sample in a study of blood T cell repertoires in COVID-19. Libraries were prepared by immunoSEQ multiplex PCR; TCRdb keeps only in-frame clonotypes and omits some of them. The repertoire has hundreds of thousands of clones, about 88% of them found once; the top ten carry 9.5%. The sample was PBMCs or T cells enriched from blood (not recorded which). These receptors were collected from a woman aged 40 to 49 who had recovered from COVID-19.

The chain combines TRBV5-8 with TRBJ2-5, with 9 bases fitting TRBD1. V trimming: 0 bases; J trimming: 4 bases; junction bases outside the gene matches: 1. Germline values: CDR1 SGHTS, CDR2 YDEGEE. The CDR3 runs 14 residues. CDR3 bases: TGTGCCAGCAGCTTGGGGACAGGGGTAGAGACCCAGTACTTC. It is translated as CASSLGTGVETQYF.

CDR3 in amino acids: CATSRQGSSYEQYF. The CDR3 DNA reads TGTGCCACCTCGAGACAGGGAAGCTCCTACGAGCAGTACTTC. J is TRBJ2-7 and V is TRBV2, with 7 bases lining up with TRBD1. This CDR3 has 14 residues. V shed 10 bases and J 0 bases; nucleotides not matched to a gene: 9. Germline V gene lookup returns CDR1 SNHLY and CDR2 FYNNEI.

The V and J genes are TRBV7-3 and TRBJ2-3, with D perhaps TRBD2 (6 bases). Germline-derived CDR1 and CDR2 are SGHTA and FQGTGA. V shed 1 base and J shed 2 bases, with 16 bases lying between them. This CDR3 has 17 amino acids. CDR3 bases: TGTGCCAGCAGCTTAAAACCTTCCGGGAGAAACACAGATACGCAGTATTTT. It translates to CASSLKPSGRNTDTQYF.

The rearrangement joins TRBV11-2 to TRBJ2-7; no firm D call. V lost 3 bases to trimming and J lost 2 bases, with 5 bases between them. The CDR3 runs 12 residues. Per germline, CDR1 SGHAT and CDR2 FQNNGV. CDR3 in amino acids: CASSFLTYEQYF. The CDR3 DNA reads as TGTGCCAGCAGCTTTCTTACCTACGAGCAGTACTTC.

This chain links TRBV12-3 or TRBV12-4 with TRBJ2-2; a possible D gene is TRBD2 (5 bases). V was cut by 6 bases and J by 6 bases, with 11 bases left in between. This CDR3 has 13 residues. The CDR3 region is CASRLRESGELFF. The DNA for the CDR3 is TGTGCCAGCAGGTTAAGGGAGTCCGGGGAGCTGTTTTTT.

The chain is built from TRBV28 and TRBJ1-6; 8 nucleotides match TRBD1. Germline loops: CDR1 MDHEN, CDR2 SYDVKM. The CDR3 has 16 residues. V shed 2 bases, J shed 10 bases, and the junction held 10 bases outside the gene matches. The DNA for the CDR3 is TGTGCCAGCAGTTTAGCCAGGACAGGGCCAGGATCACCCCTCCACTTT. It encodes CASSLARTGPGSPLHF.

The CDR3 nucleotides read TGTGCCATCAGTGAGTCAGGGGGCGTCAATCAGCCCCAGCATTTT. This codes for CAISESGGVNQPQHF. This chain joins TRBV10-3 and TRBJ1-5; 7 positions match TRBD1. This CDR3 has 15 residues. The germline gives CDR1 ENHRY, CDR2 SYGVKD. Trimming cost V 0 bases and J 3 bases; bases outside gene matches: 2.

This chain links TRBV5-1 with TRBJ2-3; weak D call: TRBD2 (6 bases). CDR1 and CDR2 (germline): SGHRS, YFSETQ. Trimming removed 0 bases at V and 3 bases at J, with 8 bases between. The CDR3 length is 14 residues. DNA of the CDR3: TGCGCCAGCAGCTTGGAGACTAGGACAGATACGCAGTATTTT. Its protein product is CASSLETRTDTQYF.

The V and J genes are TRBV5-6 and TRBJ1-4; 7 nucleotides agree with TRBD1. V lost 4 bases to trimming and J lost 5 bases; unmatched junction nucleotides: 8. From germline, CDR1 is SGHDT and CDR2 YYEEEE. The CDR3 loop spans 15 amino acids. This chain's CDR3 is CASSVRTGVNEKLFF. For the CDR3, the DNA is TGTGCCAGCAGCGTGAGGACAGGCGTCAATGAAAAACTGTTTTTT.

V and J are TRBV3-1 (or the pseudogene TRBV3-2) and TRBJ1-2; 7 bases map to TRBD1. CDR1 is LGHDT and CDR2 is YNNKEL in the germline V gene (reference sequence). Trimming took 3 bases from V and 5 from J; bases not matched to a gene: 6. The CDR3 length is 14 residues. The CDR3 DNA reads TGTGCCAGCAGCCAGAGGGGGCGAAATTATGGCTACACCTTC. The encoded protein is CASSQRGRNYGYTF.